Below are 13 T cell receptor beta chains sequenced from a single sample in a study of T cells after posttransplantation cyclophosphamide. Using immunoSEQ multiplex PCR, the repertoire was profiled, and TCRdb retains in-frame clones only, with some absent. Of about 46,000 clones listed, around 94% are singletons. Sequencing used PBMCs. These receptors all come from a woman in her fifties or sixties in good health and a related stem cell transplant donor.

V usage is TRBV6-5 and J usage is TRBJ1-4; 9 bases line up with TRBD1. V was clipped by 0 bases and J by 4 bases; unmatched bases: 0. CDR1 MNHEY and CDR2 SVGAGI come from the germline V gene. The CDR3 length is 15 residues. CDR3 DNA sequence: TGTGCCAGCAGTTACTCGGGACAGGGTAATGAAAAACTGTTTTTT. Translating it yields CASSYSGQGNEKLFF.

The DNA for the CDR3 is TGTGCCAGTAGTATAGTCGGGACAGGGATGTATCAGCCCCAGCATTTT. Translating gives CASSIVGTGMYQPQHF. The chain joins TRBV19 to TRBJ1-5; 9 bases map to TRBD1. Germline values: CDR1 LNHDA, CDR2 SQIVND (reference sequence). This CDR3 spans 16 amino acids. V was pared by 1 base and J by 5 bases, with 6 bases of the junction left unmatched. Using reference TRBV19 and TRBJ1-5 for the parts outside the CDR3, the full variable domain is DGGITQSPKYLFRKEGQNVTLSCEQNLNHDAMYWYRQDPGQGLRLIYYSQIVNDFQKGDIAEGYSVSREKKESFPLTVTSAQKNPTAFYLCASSIVGTGMYQPQHFGDGTRLSIL.

The chain combines TRBV28 with TRBJ1-2; weak D call: TRBD1 (5 bases). Germline V gives CDR1 MDHEN, CDR2 SYDVKM. The CDR3 contains 13 residues. V dropped 8 bases and J dropped 3 bases, with 13 bases sitting between them. The CDR3 loop is CASEGGADYGYTF. CDR3 DNA sequence: TGTGCCAGCGAGGGAGGGGCGGACTATGGCTACACCTTC.

V and J are TRBV28 and TRBJ1-1; D is unclear. CDR1 and CDR2 from the germline V gene are MDHEN and SYDVKM. The CDR3 has 13 amino acids. The V end was cut by 5 bases, the J end by 4 bases, with 11 bases between. CDR3 DNA: TGTGCCAGCAGTGCGGTAAAGACCACTGAAGCTTTCTTT. This gives the protein CASSAVKTTEAFF.

This clone has only one observation. The rearrangement uses TRBV15 and TRBJ2-3; possibly TRBD2 for D (6 bases). Germline V gives CDR1 LNHNV, CDR2 YYDKDF (reference sequence). The germline V and J ends were trimmed by 8 bases and 2 bases, with 11 bases remaining between them. The CDR3 has 13 residues. DNA of the CDR3: TGTGCCACCGGGACTTACCCCACAGATACGCAGTATTTT. Translation: CATGTYPTDTQYF. The complete variable domain, with remaining parts taken from reference TRBV15 and TRBJ2-3, reads DAMVIQNPRYQVTQFGKPVTLSCSQTLNHNVMYWYQQKSSQAPKLLFHYYDKDFNNEADTPDNFQSRRPNTSFCFLDIRSPGLGDTAMYLCATGTYPTDTQYFGPGTRLTVL.

V and J are TRBV19 and TRBJ1-4; no definite D call. Trimming pared 4 bases from V and 5 bases from J, leaving 14 bases between. The CDR3 is 15 residues long. CDR1 and CDR2 (germline): LNHDA, SQIVND (reference sequence). CDR3 amino acids: CASSTTRAGNEKLFF. The DNA of the CDR3 is TGTGCCAGTAGTACCACGAGGGCGGGGAATGAAAAACTGTTTTTT.

This sequence joins TRBV28 and TRBJ1-1; no clear D gene. From germline, CDR1 is MDHEN and CDR2 SYDVKM. This CDR3 contains 12 residues. With 3 bases removed from V and 0 bases from J, the gap between germline ends came to 2 bases. The CDR3 DNA is TGTGCCAGCAGTTTCTTGAACACTGAAGCTTTCTTT. Its translation: CASSFLNTEAFF.

The chain joins TRBV19 to TRBJ2-4, with a tentative D call TRBD1 (5 bases). The CDR3 sequence is 16 residues long. Trimming cost V 2 bases and J 1 base, with 12 bases left between them. Germline assignment: CDR1 LNHDA and CDR2 SQIVND (reference sequence). The CDR3 spells CASSIQGDSAKNIQYF. For the CDR3, the DNA is TGTGCCAGTAGTATACAGGGTGATTCGGCCAAAAACATTCAGTACTTC.

The chain is built from TRBV5-4 and TRBJ1-6; 9 positions match TRBD1. CDR1 and CDR2 from the germline V gene are SGHNT and YYREEE (reference sequence). V dropped 5 bases and J dropped 6; count of bases not matched to a gene: 12. CDR3 length equals 17 residues. The CDR3 DNA is TGTGCCAGCAGTTCACCCGGGACAGGGTATGGTAATTCACCCCTCCACTTT. Its translation: CASSSPGTGYGNSPLHF.

The V and J genes are TRBV30 and TRBJ1-4; D perhaps matches TRBD1 (6 bases). V was trimmed by 4 bases and J by 3 bases, leaving 12 bases between them. This CDR3 spans 14 amino acids. From germline, CDR1 is GTSNPN and CDR2 SVGIG (reference sequence). The CDR3 region is CAWNQGQSNEKLFF. The CDR3 DNA reads TGTGCCTGGAATCAGGGGCAGTCTAATGAAAAACTGTTTTTT. The full variable domain, its missing parts supplied by reference TRBV30 and TRBJ1-4, is SQTIHQWPATLVQPVGSPLSLECTVEGTSNPNLYWYRQAAGRGLQLLFYSVGIGQISSEVPQNLSASRPQDRQFILSSKKLLLSDSGFYLCAWNQGQSNEKLFFGSGTQLSVL.

This clone was counted only a few times. The V gene is TRBV19, the J gene TRBJ1-1; tentative D call: TRBD1 (5 bases). Germline loops: CDR1 LNHDA, CDR2 SQIVND (reference sequence). The CDR3 sequence is 14 residues long. Trimming took off 7 bases at V and 0 bases at J, with 12 bases between the two ends. CDR3 in DNA: TGTGCCAGTACGACGGGGGGGGTGAACACTGAAGCTTTCTTT. As protein: CASTTGGVNTEAFF. Filled out from reference TRBV19 and TRBJ1-1, the complete variable domain reads DGGITQSPKYLFRKEGQNVTLSCEQNLNHDAMYWYRQDPGQGLRLIYYSQIVNDFQKGDIAEGYSVSREKKESFPLTVTSAQKNPTAFYLCASTTGGVNTEAFFGQGTRLTVV.

The rearrangement joins TRBV6-5 to TRBJ1-2, with D uncertain. V lost 2 bases to trimming and J lost 4 bases, with 8 bases between them. Per germline, CDR1 MNHEY and CDR2 SVGAGI. The CDR3 extends over 13 amino acids. CDR3: CASSYTSLYGYTF. The CDR3 DNA reads as TGTGCCAGCAGTTACACCAGTCTCTATGGCTACACCTTC.

V gene TRBV5-4 combines with J gene TRBJ2-1; 7 bases align to TRBD2. The germline V gene encodes CDR1 SGHNT and CDR2 YYREEE (reference sequence). The V and J ends lost 4 bases and 6 bases, in that order; junction bases with no gene match: 13. CDR3 length: 16 amino acids. As DNA, the CDR3 is TGTGCCAGCAGCCCCGGGGCTAGCGGTGGGACCAATGAGCAGTTCTTC. This gives the protein CASSPGASGGTNEQFF.